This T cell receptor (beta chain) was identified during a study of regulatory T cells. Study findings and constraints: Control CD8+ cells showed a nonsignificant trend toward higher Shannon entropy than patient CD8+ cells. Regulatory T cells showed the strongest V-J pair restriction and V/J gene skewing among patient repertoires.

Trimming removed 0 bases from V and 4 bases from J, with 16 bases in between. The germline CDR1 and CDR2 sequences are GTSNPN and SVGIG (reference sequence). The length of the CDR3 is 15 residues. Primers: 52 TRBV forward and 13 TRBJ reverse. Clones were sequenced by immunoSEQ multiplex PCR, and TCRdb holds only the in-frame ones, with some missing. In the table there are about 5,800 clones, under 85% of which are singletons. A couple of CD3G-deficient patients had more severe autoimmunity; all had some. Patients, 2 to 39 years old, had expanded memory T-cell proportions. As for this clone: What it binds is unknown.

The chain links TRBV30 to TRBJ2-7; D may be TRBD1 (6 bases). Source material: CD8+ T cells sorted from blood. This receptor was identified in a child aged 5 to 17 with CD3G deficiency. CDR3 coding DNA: TGTGCCTGGAGTGTACAGGGAAGAGATAGATACGAGCAGTACTTC. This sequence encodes CAWSVQGRDRYEQYF.